The TCR beta chain described here comes from a study of glioma-infiltrating T cells after dendritic cell vaccination. The overall study: Dendritic cell vaccination trial patients had either newly diagnosed or recurrent glioblastoma. Dendritic cells derived from monocytes and pulsed with autologous tumor lysate formed the vaccine.

This sample's time point: after dendritic cell vaccination, including at tumor progression/relapse. CDR1 SGDLS and CDR2 YYNGEE come from the germline V gene. The junction had 5 bases not matched to a gene; V was cut back by 0 bases and J by 2 bases. The CDR3 is 17 amino acids. Input was approximately 2.2 ug genomic DNA, or all available if less. Amplification used 60 V beta primers and 13 J beta primers. The data were produced by immunoSEQ multiplex PCR, yet TCRdb's version contains in-frame clones alone and is incomplete. This sample has more than 70,000 clones, with roughly 84% found just once. The receptor was derived from a human donor with glioblastoma. The sample was blood, taken after dendritic cell vaccination. The J gene is TRBJ2-1, the V gene TRBV9, with 10 bases aligning to TRBD2. The chain's CDR3 is CASSVGVGLAAYNEQFF. CDR3 coding DNA: TGTGCCAGCAGCGTAGGGGTAGGACTAGCGGCCTACAATGAGCAGTTCTTC.